This T cell receptor beta chain emerged from a study of control samples from healthy donors and cancer patients. The V and J ends lost 5 bases and 7 bases respectively, with 14 bases between them. From germline, CDR1 is MGHDK and CDR2 SYGVNS. The CDR3 loop spans 14 amino acids. Produced via immunoSEQ multiplex PCR; TCRdb's table is partial and in-frame only. The sample records about 93,000 clones, about 88% being singletons. The chain combines TRBV25-1 with TRBJ1-4; D might be TRBD1 (5 bases). The sequenced material came from blood. The sequence derives from a woman aged 70-85 years in good health. This chain's CDR3 is CASSRQGRGEKLFF. DNA for the CDR3: TGTGCCAGCAGTCGGCAGGGACGGGGTGAAAAACTGTTTTTT.